A selection of T cell receptor beta chains follows, all from one sample in a study of blood T cell repertoires in COVID-19. The protocol was immunoSEQ multiplex PCR, while the TCRdb copy is restricted to in-frame clones and leaves out a portion. The repertoire holds hundreds of thousands of clones, roughly nine tenths seen once, with 0.95% to 1.2% in the top ten. The specimen was PBMCs or T cells enriched from blood (not recorded which). The source of these receptors is a man aged 30 to 45 who had recovered from COVID-19. Both conserved end residues are part of each CDR3.

J,V,CDR3
TRBJ1-6,TRBV30,CAWSVVTGGNSPLHF
TRBJ2-7,TRBV18,CASSRTSGGEYEQYF
TRBJ2-1,TRBV5-1,CASSLAGTSYRNEQFF
TRBJ2-4,TRBV9,CASSVDAGIAKNIQYF
TRBJ1-1,TRBV5-1,CASSLDRGWTEAFF
TRBJ1-1,TRBV29-1,CSVKIQGAFF
TRBJ2-7,TRBV5-1,CASSLFAGLSVVKYEQYF
TRBJ1-1,TRBV13,CASSHWTGGRMDTEAFF
TRBJ2-1,TRBV27,CASSFSGTSGRNEQFF
TRBJ2-7,TRBV15,CATSPDRGISYEQYF
TRBJ1-5,TRBV19,CASSIAVSTDSNQPQHF
TRBJ2-7,TRBV7-2,CASSPVGVQALEQYF
TRBJ2-3,TRBV27,CASSTKGQGTQDTQYF